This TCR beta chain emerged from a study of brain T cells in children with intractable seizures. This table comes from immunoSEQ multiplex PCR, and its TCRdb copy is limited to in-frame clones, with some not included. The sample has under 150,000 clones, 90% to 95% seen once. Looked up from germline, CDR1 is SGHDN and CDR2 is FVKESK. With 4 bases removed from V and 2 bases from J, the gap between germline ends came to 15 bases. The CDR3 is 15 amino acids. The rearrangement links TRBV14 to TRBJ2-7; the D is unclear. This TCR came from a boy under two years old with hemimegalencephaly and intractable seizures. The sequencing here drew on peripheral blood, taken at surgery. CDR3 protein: CASSLLSDAPYEQYF. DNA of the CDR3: TGTGCCAGCAGCCTACTTTCGGACGCACCCTACGAGCAGTACTTC.